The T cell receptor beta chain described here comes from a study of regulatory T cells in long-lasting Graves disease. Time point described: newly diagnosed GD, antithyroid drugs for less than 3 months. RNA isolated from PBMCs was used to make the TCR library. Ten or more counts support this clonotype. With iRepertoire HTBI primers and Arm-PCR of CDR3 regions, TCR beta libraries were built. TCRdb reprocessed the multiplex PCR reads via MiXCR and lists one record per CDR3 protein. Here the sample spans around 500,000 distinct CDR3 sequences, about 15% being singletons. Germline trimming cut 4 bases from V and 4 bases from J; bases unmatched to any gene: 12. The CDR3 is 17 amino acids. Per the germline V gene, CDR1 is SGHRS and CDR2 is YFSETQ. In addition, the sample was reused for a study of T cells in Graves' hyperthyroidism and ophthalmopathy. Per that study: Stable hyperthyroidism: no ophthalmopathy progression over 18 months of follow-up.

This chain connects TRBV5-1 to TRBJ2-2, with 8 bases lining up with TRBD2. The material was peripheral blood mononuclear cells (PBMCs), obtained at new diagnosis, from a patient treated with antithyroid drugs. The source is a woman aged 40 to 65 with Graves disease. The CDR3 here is CASSRTTSGIGTGELFF. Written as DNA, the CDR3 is TGCGCCAGCAGCCGAACCACTAGCGGAATCGGCACCGGGGAGCTGTTTTTT.